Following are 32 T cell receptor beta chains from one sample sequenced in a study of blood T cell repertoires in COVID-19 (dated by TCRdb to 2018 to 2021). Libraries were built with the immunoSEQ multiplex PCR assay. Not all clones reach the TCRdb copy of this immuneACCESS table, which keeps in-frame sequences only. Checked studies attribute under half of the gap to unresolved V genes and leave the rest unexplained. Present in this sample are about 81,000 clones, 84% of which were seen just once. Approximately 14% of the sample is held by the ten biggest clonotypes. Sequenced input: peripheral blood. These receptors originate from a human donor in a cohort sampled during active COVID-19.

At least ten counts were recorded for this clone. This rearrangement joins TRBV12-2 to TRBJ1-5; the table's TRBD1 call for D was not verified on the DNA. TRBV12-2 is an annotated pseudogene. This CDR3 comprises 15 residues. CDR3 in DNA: TGTGCAAGTCGCGAACAACAGGGATGCGATCAGCCCCAGCATTTT. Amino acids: CASREQQGCDQPQHF.

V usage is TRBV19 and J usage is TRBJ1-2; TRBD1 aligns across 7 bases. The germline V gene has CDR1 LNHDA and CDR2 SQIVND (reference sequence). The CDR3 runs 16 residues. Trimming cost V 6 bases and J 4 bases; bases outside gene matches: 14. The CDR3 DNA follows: TGTGCCAGTAGCGTCACCGGGACAGCGGAAACCTATGGCTACACCTTC. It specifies CASSVTGTAETYGYTF.

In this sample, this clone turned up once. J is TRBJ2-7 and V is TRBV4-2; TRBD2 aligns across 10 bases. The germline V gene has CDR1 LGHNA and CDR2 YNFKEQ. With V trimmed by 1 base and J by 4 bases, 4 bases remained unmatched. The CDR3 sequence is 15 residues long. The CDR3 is CASSQGTSGAYEQYF. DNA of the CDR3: TGTGCCAGCAGCCAAGGCACTAGCGGGGCTTACGAGCAGTACTTC.

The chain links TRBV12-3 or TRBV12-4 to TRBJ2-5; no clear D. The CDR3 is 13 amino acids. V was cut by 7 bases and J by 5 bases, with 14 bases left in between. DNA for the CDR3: TGTGCCAGCACCCCCGACTTGGAGGAGACCCAGTACTTC. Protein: CASTPDLEETQYF.

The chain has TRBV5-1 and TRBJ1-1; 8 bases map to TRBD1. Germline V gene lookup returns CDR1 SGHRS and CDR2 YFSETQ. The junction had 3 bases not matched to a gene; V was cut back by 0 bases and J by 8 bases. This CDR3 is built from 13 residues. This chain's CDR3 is CASSLAGTGEAFF. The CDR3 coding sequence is TGCGCCAGCAGCTTGGCGGGGACAGGAGAAGCTTTCTTT.

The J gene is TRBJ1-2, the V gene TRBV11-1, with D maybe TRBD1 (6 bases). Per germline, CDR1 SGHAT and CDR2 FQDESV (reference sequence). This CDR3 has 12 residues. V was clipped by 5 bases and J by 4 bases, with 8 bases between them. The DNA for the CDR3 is TGTGCCAGCAGCGGGGACACCTATGGCTACACCTTC. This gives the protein CASSGDTYGYTF.

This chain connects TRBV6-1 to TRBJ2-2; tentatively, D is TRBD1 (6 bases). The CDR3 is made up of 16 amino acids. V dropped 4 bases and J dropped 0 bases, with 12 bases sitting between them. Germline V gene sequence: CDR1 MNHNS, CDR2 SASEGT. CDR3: CASSAETGSNTGELFF. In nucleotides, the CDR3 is TGTGCCAGCAGTGCCGAGACAGGCTCGAACACCGGGGAGCTGTTTTTT.

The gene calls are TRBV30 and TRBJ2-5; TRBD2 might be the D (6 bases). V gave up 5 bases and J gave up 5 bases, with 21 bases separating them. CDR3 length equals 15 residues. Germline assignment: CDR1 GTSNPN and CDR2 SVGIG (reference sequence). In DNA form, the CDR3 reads TGTGCCTGGGTCCAAACTAGCTCCTCCTCGGAGACCCAGTACTTC. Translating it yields CAWVQTSSSSETQYF. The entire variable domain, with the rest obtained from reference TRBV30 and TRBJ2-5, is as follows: SQTIHQWPATLVQPVGSPLSLECTVEGTSNPNLYWYRQAAGRGLQLLFYSVGIGQISSEVPQNLSASRPQDRQFILSSKKLLLSDSGFYLCAWVQTSSSSETQYFGPGTRLLVL.

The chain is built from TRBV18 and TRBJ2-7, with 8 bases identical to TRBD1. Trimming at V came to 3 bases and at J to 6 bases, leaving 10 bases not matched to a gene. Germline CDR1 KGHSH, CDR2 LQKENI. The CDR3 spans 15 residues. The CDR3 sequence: CASSPEVQGAGEQYF. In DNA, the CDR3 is TGTGCCAGCTCACCTGAAGTCCAGGGGGCCGGCGAGCAGTACTTC.

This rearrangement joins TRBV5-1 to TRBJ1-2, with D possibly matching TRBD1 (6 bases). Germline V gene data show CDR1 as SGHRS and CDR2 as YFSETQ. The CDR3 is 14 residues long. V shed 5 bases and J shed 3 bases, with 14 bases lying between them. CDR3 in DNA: TGCGCCAGCAGAGCTGTGGGGGCTGACTATGGCTACACCTTC. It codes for CASRAVGADYGYTF. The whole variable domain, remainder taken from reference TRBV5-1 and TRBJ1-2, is KAGVTQTPRYLIKTRGQQVTLSCSPISGHRSVSWYQQTPGQGLQFLFEYFSETQRNKGNFPGRFSGRQFSNSRSEMNVSTLELGDSALYLCASRAVGADYGYTFGSGTRLTVV.

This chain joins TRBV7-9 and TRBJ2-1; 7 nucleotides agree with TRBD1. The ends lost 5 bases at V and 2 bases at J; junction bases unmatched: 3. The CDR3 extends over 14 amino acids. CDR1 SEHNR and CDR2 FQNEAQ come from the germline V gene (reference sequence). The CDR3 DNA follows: TGTGCCAGCAGCCAAGACAGGGCCTACAATGAGCAGTTCTTC. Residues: CASSQDRAYNEQFF.

The chain's CDR3 is CASSRPRGGYTF. The CDR3 DNA reads TGTGCCAGCAGCCGACCCCGGGGTGGCTACACCTTC. This rearrangement joins TRBV7-9 to TRBJ1-2; the D is unclear. The length of the CDR3 is 12 residues. Trimming pared 5 bases from V and 7 bases from J, leaving 11 bases between. Germline V CDR1 and CDR2: SEHNR, FQNEAQ (reference sequence).

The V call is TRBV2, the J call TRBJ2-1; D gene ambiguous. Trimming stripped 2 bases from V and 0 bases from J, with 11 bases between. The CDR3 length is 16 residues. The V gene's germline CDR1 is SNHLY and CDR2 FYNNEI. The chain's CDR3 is CASSENTLSSYNEQFF. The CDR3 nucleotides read TGTGCCAGCAGTGAAAACACCCTCAGCTCCTACAATGAGCAGTTCTTC.

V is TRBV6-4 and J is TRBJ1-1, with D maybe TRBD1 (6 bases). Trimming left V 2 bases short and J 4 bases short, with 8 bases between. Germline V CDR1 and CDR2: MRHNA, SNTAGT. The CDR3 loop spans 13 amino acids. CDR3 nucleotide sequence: TGTGCCAGCAGTGACAGGGGGTCCACTGAAGCTTTCTTT. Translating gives CASSDRGSTEAFF.

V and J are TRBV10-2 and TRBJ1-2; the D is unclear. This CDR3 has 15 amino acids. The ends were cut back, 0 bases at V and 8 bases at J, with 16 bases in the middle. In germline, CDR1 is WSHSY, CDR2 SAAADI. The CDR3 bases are TGCGCCAGCAGTGAGTCCGTGCTAGATGTGAGAGGCTACACCTTC. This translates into CASSESVLDVRGYTF.

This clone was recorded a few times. In nucleotides, the CDR3 is TGTGCCAGCAGCGCCCGGGGTAATACCAATCAGCCCCAGCATTTT. Encoded protein: CASSARGNTNQPQHF. V and J are TRBV9 and TRBJ1-5, with D unclear. There are 15 residues in the CDR3. Germline values: CDR1 SGDLS, CDR2 YYNGEE. The ends were cut back, 3 bases at V and 3 bases at J, with 13 bases in the middle.

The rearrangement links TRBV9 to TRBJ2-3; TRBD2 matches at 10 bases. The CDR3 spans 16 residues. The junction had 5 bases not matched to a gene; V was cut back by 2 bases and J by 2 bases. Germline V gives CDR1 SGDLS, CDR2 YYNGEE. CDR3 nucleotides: TGTGCCAGCAGCGTCACAAGCGGGGGGGTCACAGATACGCAGTATTTT. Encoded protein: CASSVTSGGVTDTQYF.

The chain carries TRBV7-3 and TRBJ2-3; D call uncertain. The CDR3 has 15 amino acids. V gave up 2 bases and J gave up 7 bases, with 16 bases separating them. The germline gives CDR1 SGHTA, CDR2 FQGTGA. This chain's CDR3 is CASSLSVGPTYTQYF. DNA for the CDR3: TGTGCCAGCAGCTTATCGGTGGGCCCCACGTATACGCAGTATTTT.

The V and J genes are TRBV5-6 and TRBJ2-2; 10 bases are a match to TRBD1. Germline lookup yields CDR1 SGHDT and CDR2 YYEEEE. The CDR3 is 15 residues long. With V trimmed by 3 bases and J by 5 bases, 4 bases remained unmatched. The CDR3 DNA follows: TGTGCCAGCAGCTCCGGGACAGGGGTGACCGGGGAGCTGTTTTTT. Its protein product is CASSSGTGVTGELFF.

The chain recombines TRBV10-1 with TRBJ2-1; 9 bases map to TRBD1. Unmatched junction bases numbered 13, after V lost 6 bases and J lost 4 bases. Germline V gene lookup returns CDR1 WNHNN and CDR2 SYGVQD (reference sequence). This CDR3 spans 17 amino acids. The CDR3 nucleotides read TGCGCCAGCAGGGGGACAGGGAAGAAGAACTCATACAATGAGCAGTTCTTC. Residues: CASRGTGKKNSYNEQFF.

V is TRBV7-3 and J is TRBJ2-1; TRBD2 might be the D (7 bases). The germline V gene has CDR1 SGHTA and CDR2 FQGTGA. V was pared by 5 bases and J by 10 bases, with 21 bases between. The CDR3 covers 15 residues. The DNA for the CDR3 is TGTGCCAGCAGCCCAACGGCGGGGGCCCTCGCGGAGCAGTTCTTC. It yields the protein CASSPTAGALAEQFF.

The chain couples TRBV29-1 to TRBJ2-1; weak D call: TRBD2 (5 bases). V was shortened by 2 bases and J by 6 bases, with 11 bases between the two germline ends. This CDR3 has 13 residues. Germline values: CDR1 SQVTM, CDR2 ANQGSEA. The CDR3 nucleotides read TGCAGCGTTGAACCCGGGGTCGGCAATGAGCAGTTCTTC. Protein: CSVEPGVGNEQFF.

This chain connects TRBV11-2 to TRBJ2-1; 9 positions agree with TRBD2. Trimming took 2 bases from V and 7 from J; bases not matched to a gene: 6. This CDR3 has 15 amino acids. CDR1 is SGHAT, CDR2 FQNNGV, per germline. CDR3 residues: CASSLNSGLANEQFF. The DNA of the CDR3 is TGTGCCAGCAGCTTAAACTCGGGACTAGCTAATGAGCAGTTCTTC.

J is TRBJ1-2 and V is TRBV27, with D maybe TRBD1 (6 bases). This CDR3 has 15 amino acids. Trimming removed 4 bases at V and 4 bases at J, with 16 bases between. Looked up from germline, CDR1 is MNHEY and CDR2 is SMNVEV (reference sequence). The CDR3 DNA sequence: TGTGCCAGCAGTTCTTCATCGACAGGCTTCTATGGCTACACCTTC. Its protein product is CASSSSSTGFYGYTF.

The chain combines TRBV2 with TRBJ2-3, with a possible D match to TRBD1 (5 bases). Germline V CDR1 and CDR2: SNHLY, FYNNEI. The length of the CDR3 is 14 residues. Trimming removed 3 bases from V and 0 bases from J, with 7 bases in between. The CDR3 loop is CASSDRASTDTQYF. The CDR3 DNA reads TGTGCCAGCAGTGACAGGGCTAGCACAGATACGCAGTATTTT.

CDR3 in amino acids: CASSPSGYNSPLHF. The CDR3 region has the DNA TGTGCCAGCAGCCCCAGCGGGTATAATTCACCCCTCCACTTT. The rearrangement joins TRBV7-8 to TRBJ1-6, with unresolved D. This CDR3 spans 14 amino acids. Trimming removed 5 bases at V and 4 bases at J, with 9 bases between. Germline lookup yields CDR1 SGHVS and CDR2 FQNEAQ.

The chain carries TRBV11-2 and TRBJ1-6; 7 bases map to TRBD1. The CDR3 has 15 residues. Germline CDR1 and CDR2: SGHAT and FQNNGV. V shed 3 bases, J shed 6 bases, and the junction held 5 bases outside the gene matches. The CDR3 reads CASSLGQIPNSPLHF. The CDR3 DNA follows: TGTGCCAGCAGCTTGGGACAGATACCTAATTCACCCCTCCACTTT. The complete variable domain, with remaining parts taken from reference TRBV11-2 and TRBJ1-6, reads EAGVAQSPRYKIIEKRQSVAFWCNPISGHATLYWYQQILGQGPKLLIQFQNNGVVDDSQLPKDRFSAERLKGVDSTLKIQPAKLEDSAVYLCASSLGQIPNSPLHFGNGTRLTVT.

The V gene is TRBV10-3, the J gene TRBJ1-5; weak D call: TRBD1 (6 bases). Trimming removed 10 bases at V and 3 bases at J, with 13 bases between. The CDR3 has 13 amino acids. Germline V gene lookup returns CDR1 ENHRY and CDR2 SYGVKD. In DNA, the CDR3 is TGTGCCACCACGGACAGCCACAATCAGCCCCAGCATTTT. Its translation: CATTDSHNQPQHF.

The CDR3 region has the DNA TGTGCCAGTAGTGGGCTACTAGCGGGGGTATCCTACAATGAGCAGTTCTTC. Amino acids: CASSGLLAGVSYNEQFF. The chain couples TRBV19 to TRBJ2-1, with 11 positions matching TRBD2. Trimming took 5 bases from V and 1 from J; bases not matched to a gene: 7. The germline V gene encodes CDR1 LNHDA and CDR2 SQIVND (reference sequence). This CDR3 region has 17 residues. The complete variable domain, with remaining parts taken from reference TRBV19 and TRBJ2-1, reads DGGITQSPKYLFRKEGQNVTLSCEQNLNHDAMYWYRQDPGQGLRLIYYSQIVNDFQKGDIAEGYSVSREKKESFPLTVTSAQKNPTAFYLCASSGLLAGVSYNEQFFGPGTRLTVL.

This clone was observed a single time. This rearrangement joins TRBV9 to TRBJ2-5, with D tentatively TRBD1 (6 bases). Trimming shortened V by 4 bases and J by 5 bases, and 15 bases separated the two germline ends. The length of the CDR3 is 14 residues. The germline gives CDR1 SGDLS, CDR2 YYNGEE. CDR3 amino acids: CASSTGTRRETQYF. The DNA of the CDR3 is TGTGCCAGCAGCACTGGGACACGCCGGGAGACCCAGTACTTC.

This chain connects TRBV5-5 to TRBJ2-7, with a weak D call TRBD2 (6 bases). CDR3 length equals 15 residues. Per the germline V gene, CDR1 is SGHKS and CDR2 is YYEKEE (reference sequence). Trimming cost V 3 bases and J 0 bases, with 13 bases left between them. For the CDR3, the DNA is TGTGCCAGCAGCTGGGGGGTAGGGAGCTCCTACGAGCAGTACTTC. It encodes CASSWGVGSSYEQYF.

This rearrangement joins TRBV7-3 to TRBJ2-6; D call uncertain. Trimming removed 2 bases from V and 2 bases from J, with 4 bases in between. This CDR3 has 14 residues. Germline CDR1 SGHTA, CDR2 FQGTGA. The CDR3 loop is CASSLPTGANVLTF. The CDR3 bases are TGTGCCAGCAGCTTACCAACTGGGGCCAACGTCCTGACTTTC.